The clone carrying this TCR beta chain was seen only a few times. V lost 6 bases and J lost 6, with 11 bases in between. The CDR3 covers 12 residues. Per germline, CDR1 MNHNS and CDR2 SASEGT. Generated by immunoSEQ multiplex PCR, the TCRdb table keeps only in-frame clones and is missing some. Of 13,000 or so clones listed, approximately 52% were seen once; the top ten hold roughly 17%. Noted treatment: randomized to nivolumab then ipilimumab (arm A) or the reverse (arm B). DNA-damaging chemotherapy had not been given to any patient beforehand. PBMC sorting kept live CD3+CD8+ cells without CD19 or CD56. This record belongs to a study of sequential checkpoint blockade in melanoma. Study-wide context: Arm A got nivolumab then ipilimumab; arm B the reverse, 1:1. Both treatment sequences were followed by maintenance nivolumab.

The source material was CD8+ T cells sorted from blood (inferred from file names), sampled from a patient given nivolumab and ipilimumab in sequence. The receptor was isolated from a human donor with melanoma. The genes are TRBV6-1 and TRBJ1-2; perhaps TRBD1 as D (5 bases). The CDR3 spells CASSWGGDGYTF. CDR3 bases: TGTGCCAGCAGCTGGGGGGGGGATGGCTACACCTTC.